These T cell receptor beta chains were read from a single sample in a study of a mutant IDH1 vaccine in newly diagnosed glioma. Which antigens these TCRs recognize remains unknown. Assay: immunoSEQ multiplex PCR; the TCRdb copy retains only in-frame clones and omits some. The sample carries some 31,000 clones, 80% to 85% recorded once. The sample in question was PBMCs, obtained from a glioma patient whose treatment included an IDH1 peptide vaccine. These receptor sequences come from a man aged 25 to 40 with glioma. Both conserved end residues are part of each CDR3. The order of the fields is clone size, CDR3 length, V gene, D gene, J gene, CDR3 protein, CDR3 DNA. A D gene is named only where the DNA matches it firmly. The size entry is marked missing in some rows and otherwise reads once, few, many or a size class.

clone_size: once
cdr3_length: 19
v_call: TRBV28
d_call: -
j_call: TRBJ1-3
cdr3_aa: CASSFIGGGNRRAGNTIYF
cdr3_nt: TGTGCCAGCAGTTTTATAGGGGGTGGGAACAGGAGAGCTGGAAACACCATATATTTT

clone_size: few
cdr3_length: 13
v_call: TRBV6-1
d_call: -
j_call: TRBJ1-1
cdr3_aa: CASARLGETEAFF
cdr3_nt: TGTGCCAGCGCAAGGTTAGGTGAAACTGAAGCTTTCTTT

clone_size: -
cdr3_length: 12
v_call: TRBV5-8
d_call: -
j_call: TRBJ1-2
cdr3_aa: CASSPGRVGYTF
cdr3_nt: TGTGCCAGCAGCCCGGGCAGGGTTGGCTACACCTTC

clone_size: few
cdr3_length: 13
v_call: TRBV4-1
d_call: -
j_call: TRBJ2-3
cdr3_aa: CASSHPRDDTQYF
cdr3_nt: TGCGCCAGCAGCCACCCCCGGGATGATACGCAGTATTTT

clone_size: -
cdr3_length: 16
v_call: TRBV11-3
d_call: -
j_call: TRBJ2-1
cdr3_aa: CASSLAQDIGDNEQFF
cdr3_nt: TGTGCCAGCAGCCTCGCTCAAGACATAGGTGACAATGAGCAGTTCTTC

clone_size: -
cdr3_length: 14
v_call: TRBV5-4
d_call: TRBD2
j_call: TRBJ2-7
cdr3_aa: CASSGGGGAQEQYF
cdr3_nt: TGTGCCAGCAGCGGCGGGGGGGGCGCACAAGAGCAGTACTTC

clone_size: -
cdr3_length: 13
v_call: TRBV5-1
d_call: -
j_call: TRBJ2-5
cdr3_aa: CASSSTRKETQYF
cdr3_nt: TGCGCCAGCAGCTCGACACGAAAAGAGACCCAGTACTTC

clone_size: -
cdr3_length: 15
v_call: TRBV6-6
d_call: -
j_call: TRBJ1-5
cdr3_aa: CASSYSAGGGQPQHF
cdr3_nt: TGTGCCAGCAGTTACTCGGCCGGGGGCGGGCAGCCCCAGCATTTT

clone_size: few
cdr3_length: 17
v_call: TRBV6-4
d_call: -
j_call: TRBJ2-6
cdr3_aa: CASSASGALSGANVLTF
cdr3_nt: TGTGCCAGCAGTGCCTCAGGGGCCCTCTCTGGGGCCAACGTCCTGACTTTC

clone_size: -
cdr3_length: 14
v_call: TRBV19
d_call: -
j_call: TRBJ2-5
cdr3_aa: CASSIQGQQETQYF
cdr3_nt: TGTGCCAGTAGTATTCAAGGACAGCAAGAGACCCAGTACTTC

clone_size: -
cdr3_length: 14
v_call: TRBV5-6
d_call: -
j_call: TRBJ1-4
cdr3_aa: CASSLGRGGEKLFF
cdr3_nt: TGTGCCAGCAGCTTGGGAAGGGGCGGAGAAAAACTGTTTTTT

clone_size: -
cdr3_length: 20
v_call: TRBV4-1
d_call: -
j_call: TRBJ1-3
cdr3_aa: CASSQDGAGLVTSSGNTIYF
cdr3_nt: TGCGCCAGCAGCCAAGACGGGGCGGGCCTCGTCACTAGCTCTGGAAACACCATATATTTT

clone_size: -
cdr3_length: 14
v_call: TRBV19
d_call: -
j_call: TRBJ1-2
cdr3_aa: CASSLGVRDYGYTF
cdr3_nt: TGTGCCAGCAGCCTAGGGGTGCGAGACTATGGCTACACCTTC

clone_size: few
cdr3_length: 14
v_call: TRBV2
d_call: -
j_call: TRBJ2-1
cdr3_aa: CASKGGVSYNEQFF
cdr3_nt: TGTGCCAGCAAGGGCGGGGTATCTTACAATGAGCAGTTCTTC

clone_size: few
cdr3_length: 13
v_call: TRBV2
d_call: -
j_call: TRBJ1-1
cdr3_aa: CASLPPGDTEAFF
cdr3_nt: TGTGCCAGCCTACCGCCGGGGGACACTGAAGCTTTCTTT

clone_size: -
cdr3_length: 15
v_call: TRBV9
d_call: TRBD1
j_call: TRBJ1-4
cdr3_aa: CASSTGTGFDEKLFF
cdr3_nt: TGTGCCAGCAGCACGGGGACAGGGTTTGATGAAAAACTGTTTTTT

clone_size: -
cdr3_length: 12
v_call: TRBV6-4
d_call: -
j_call: TRBJ2-1
cdr3_aa: CASSEPPGEQFF
cdr3_nt: TGTGCCAGCAGTGAGCCTCCGGGGGAGCAGTTCTTC